The T cell receptor beta chain under discussion was sequenced for a study of blood T cell repertoires in COVID-19. Profiling relied on immunoSEQ multiplex PCR, and the TCRdb table lists in-frame clones only, not all of them. This sample carries approximately 150,000 clones, roughly 90% of them seen once, and the ten largest clones take about 3.9%. V lost 0 bases to trimming and J lost 13 bases, with 19 bases between them. The germline V gene encodes CDR1 GTSNPN and CDR2 SVGIG (reference sequence). There are 13 residues in the CDR3. The V call is TRBV30, the J call TRBJ2-7, with D possibly TRBD1 on 5 matching bases. Sequenced: peripheral blood. The sequence was obtained from a woman between 65 and 79 years old with acute or convalescent COVID-19. The CDR3 DNA follows: TGTGCCTGGAGTGTTGGTCCCCGGCAGGGCCCTTACTTC. Amino acids: CAWSVGPRQGPYF.